Shown below are 28 T cell receptor beta chains from a single sample sequenced in a study of T cell responses to AZD1222 COVID-19 vaccine. Libraries were prepared by immunoSEQ multiplex PCR; TCRdb keeps only in-frame clonotypes and omits some of them. The sample has about 150,000 clones, more than 85% seen once; the top ten hold approximately 7.2%. Sequenced here: peripheral blood, sampled after recovery from COVID-19. The receptors derive from an adult who had recovered from COVID-19.

V gene TRBV5-1 combines with J gene TRBJ2-1, with TRBD2 as a possible D gene (5 bases). CDR3 length: 15 residues. V was clipped by 0 bases and J by 2 bases, with 9 bases between them. Germline CDR1 reads SGHRS; CDR2 reads YFSETQ. In DNA form, the CDR3 reads TGCGCCAGCAGCTTGGGAGGGAATGCCTACAATGAGCAGTTCTTC. Translated, it gives CASSLGGNAYNEQFF.

The chain has TRBV29-1 and TRBJ1-1; D ambiguous. This CDR3 region has 12 residues. The V and J ends lost 3 bases and 6 bases respectively, with 11 bases between them. CDR1 is SQVTM, CDR2 ANQGSEA, per germline. The CDR3 here is CSVDWGAAEAFF. The CDR3 DNA follows: TGCAGCGTTGACTGGGGAGCAGCTGAAGCTTTCTTT.

This chain joins TRBV5-1 and TRBJ2-7; maybe TRBD1 (5 bases). Between the trimmed V and J ends, which lost 1 base and 2 bases, there was a span of 13 bases. Per germline, CDR1 SGHRS and CDR2 YFSETQ. CDR3 length equals 15 residues. CDR3 in DNA: TGCGCCAGCAGCTTGCTCGCACAGGCGACCTACGAGCAGTACTTC. Protein product: CASSLLAQATYEQYF.

The chain couples TRBV5-1 to TRBJ1-1; unclear D gene. The CDR3 is 15 residues long. Germline assignment: CDR1 SGHRS and CDR2 YFSETQ. Deletions cut 0 bases from V and 1 base from J, with 10 bases between. CDR3 nucleotides: TGCGCCAGCAGCTTGGTCCGGGCAGGGAACACTGAAGCTTTCTTT. Protein: CASSLVRAGNTEAFF.

The genes are TRBV6-7 and TRBJ1-2; D is undetermined. TRBV6-7 is filed as an ORF, its function uncertain. The CDR3 covers 16 residues. Trimming took 5 bases from V and 4 from J, leaving 20 bases between them. The CDR3 is CASSTRTQESFYGYTF. The CDR3 nucleotides read TGTGCCAGCAGTACACGGACGCAGGAGTCCTTCTATGGCTACACCTTC.

The table lists this clone with a few counts. J is TRBJ2-7 and V is TRBV18; TRBD2 is a possible D gene (6 bases). V lost 4 bases and J 0 bases, leaving 13 bases between the germline ends. The CDR3 has 15 amino acids. CDR1 is KGHSH, CDR2 LQKENI, per germline. The CDR3 here is CASSLRDLNSYEQYF. As DNA, the CDR3 is TGTGCCAGCTCACTCCGGGACTTGAACTCCTACGAGCAGTACTTC.

V usage is TRBV3-1 (or the pseudogene TRBV3-2) and J usage is TRBJ1-4; 8 bases fit TRBD1. The V gene's germline CDR1 is LGHDT and CDR2 YNNKEL (reference sequence). V was clipped by 1 base and J by 3 bases; unmatched bases: 1. CDR3 length: 15 residues. CDR3 amino acids: CASSQVQGANEKLFF. For the CDR3, the DNA is TGTGCCAGCAGCCAAGTACAGGGGGCTAATGAAAAACTGTTTTTT.

V gene TRBV9 combines with J gene TRBJ2-1, with 8 bases identical to TRBD1. The CDR3 contains 16 residues. The V gene end was trimmed by 4 bases and the J gene end by 7 bases; junction bases not matched to a gene: 13. Germline CDR1 and CDR2: SGDLS and YYNGEE. CDR3 nucleotide sequence: TGTGCCAGCAGCCCCCTTGGGCAGGGGGCGCAAAATGAGCAGTTCTTC. It yields the protein CASSPLGQGAQNEQFF.

This clone was counted once. V is TRBV5-6 and J is TRBJ2-1; 8 bases are shared with TRBD1. The CDR3 is 16 residues long. Germline V gives CDR1 SGHDT, CDR2 YYEEEE. Unmatched junction bases numbered 8, after V lost 0 bases and J lost 6 bases. As DNA, the CDR3 is TGTGCCAGCAGCTTGGAGGTAAGCCAGGGGGCCAATGAGCAGTTCTTC. Its translation is CASSLEVSQGANEQFF.

The chain is built from TRBV7-2 and TRBJ1-1; a possible D gene is TRBD1 (5 bases). Germline V gene data show CDR1 as SGHTA and CDR2 as FQGNSA. This CDR3 is 17 amino acids long. Trimming removed 0 bases from V and 0 bases from J, with 14 bases in between. In DNA form, the CDR3 reads TGTGCCAGCAGCTTAGCGATGGGGGTCCTCATGAACACTGAAGCTTTCTTT. Amino acids: CASSLAMGVLMNTEAFF.

The V and J genes are TRBV7-2 and TRBJ2-5, with 13 bases matching TRBD2. CDR1 SGHTA and CDR2 FQGNSA come from the germline V gene. The V gene end was trimmed by 5 bases and the J gene end by 7 bases; junction bases not matched to a gene: 13. The CDR3 totals 17 residues. The CDR3 bases are TGTGCCAGCAGCCACACCCCCGGACTAGCGGGGGAGGGGACCCAGTACTTC. Residues: CASSHTPGLAGEGTQYF.

This chain links TRBV5-1 with TRBJ1-1; 8 bases fit TRBD1. Germline CDR1 is SGHRS and CDR2 is YFSETQ. Losses at the gene ends were 4 bases for V and 3 bases for J; bases not matched to a gene: 11. The CDR3 length is 16 residues. CDR3 nucleotide sequence: TGCGCCAGCAGCCGGACGGCGCTGACAGGGGACACTGAAGCTTTCTTT. Protein sequence: CASSRTALTGDTEAFF.

This chain joins TRBV4-2 and TRBJ1-6; D perhaps matches TRBD1 (5 bases). CDR3 size: 17 residues. Trimming took off 4 bases at V and 0 bases at J, with 13 bases between the two ends. Per germline, CDR1 LGHNA and CDR2 YNFKEQ. The CDR3 region is CASSPAGTISYNSPLHF. CDR3 bases: TGTGCCAGCAGCCCAGCAGGGACCATCTCCTATAATTCACCCCTCCACTTT.

This rearrangement joins TRBV19 to TRBJ1-5, with unresolved D. The CDR3 consists of 14 residues. Deletions cut 4 bases from V and 9 bases from J, with 16 bases between. Germline CDR1 LNHDA, CDR2 SQIVND (reference sequence). The DNA for the CDR3 is TGTGCCAGTAGTACCAACACCATATATTCGCCCCAGCATTTT. Amino acid sequence: CASSTNTIYSPQHF.

V is TRBV5-4 and J is TRBJ2-1; TRBD1 matches 10 bases. This CDR3 spans 14 amino acids. Per germline, CDR1 SGHNT and CDR2 YYREEE (reference sequence). V lost 4 bases to trimming and J lost 7 bases; unmatched junction nucleotides: 5. CDR3 nucleotide sequence: TGTGCCAGCAGCCATGACAGGGGGCTGAATGAGCAGTTCTTC. Translation gives CASSHDRGLNEQFF. The full variable domain, rest sourced from reference TRBV5-4 and TRBJ2-1, is ETGVTQSPTHLIKTRGQQVTLRCSSQSGHNTVSWYQQALGQGPQFIFQYYREEENGRGNFPPRFSGLQFPNYSSELNVNALELDDSALYLCASSHDRGLNEQFFGPGTRLTVL.

V is TRBV5-4 and J is TRBJ2-1; TRBD2 matches at 15 bases. V gave up 4 bases and J gave up 1 base; unmatched junction bases: 6. The CDR3 runs to 18 residues. Per the germline V gene, CDR1 is SGHNT and CDR2 is YYREEE (reference sequence). CDR3 nucleotides: TGTGCCAGCAGCCAAGGACTAGCGGGGGGGCGATCCTACAATGAGCAGTTCTTC. It codes for CASSQGLAGGRSYNEQFF.

The V and J genes are TRBV5-6 and TRBJ2-5; 8 bases fit TRBD2. Germline V lookup: CDR1 SGHDT, CDR2 YYEEEE. The CDR3 spans 15 residues. V was clipped by 0 bases and J by 5 bases; unmatched bases: 6. This CDR3 is CASSLVTSVLETQYF. CDR3 DNA sequence: TGTGCCAGCAGCTTGGTGACTAGCGTTTTGGAGACCCAGTACTTC.

The J gene is TRBJ1-4, the V gene TRBV15, with TRBD1 matching over 9 bases. Trimming cost V 5 bases and J 5 bases; bases outside gene matches: 3. This CDR3 is 14 amino acids long. Germline lookup yields CDR1 LNHNV and CDR2 YYDKDF (reference sequence). CDR3 protein: CATSFGQGNEKLFF. The DNA for the CDR3 is TGTGCCACCAGCTTCGGACAGGGGAATGAAAAACTGTTTTTT.

The V call is TRBV9, the J call TRBJ2-3; D may be TRBD1 (7 bases). The CDR3 consists of 15 residues. Germline CDR1 is SGDLS and CDR2 is YYNGEE. With 4 bases removed from V and 4 bases from J, the gap between germline ends came to 16 bases. Here the CDR3 reads CASSTRQGGSDTQYF. DNA of the CDR3: TGTGCCAGCAGCACCCGACAGGGAGGCTCAGATACGCAGTATTTT.

The CDR3 region has the DNA TGTGCCAGCAGGAAAGGACTAGCGGGAGGTGGGGGCGGCACAGATACGCAGTATTTT. This sequence encodes CASRKGLAGGGGGTDTQYF. The chain has TRBV2 and TRBJ2-3; TRBD2 aligns across 14 bases. The V and J ends lost 6 bases and 1 base, in that order; junction bases with no gene match: 12. Germline loops: CDR1 SNHLY, CDR2 FYNNEI. The CDR3 totals 19 residues. Full variable domain (missing parts from reference TRBV2 and TRBJ2-3): EPEVTQTPSHQVTQMGQEVILRCVPISNHLYFYWYRQILGQKVEFLVSFYNNEISEKSEIFDDQFSVERPDGSNFTLKIRSTKLEDSAMYFCASRKGLAGGGGGTDTQYFGPGTRLTVL.

This clone was detected once. V gene TRBV5-5 combines with J gene TRBJ2-6, with D maybe TRBD2 (5 bases). The CDR3 runs 15 residues. Trimming cost V 1 base and J 1 base, with 6 bases left between them. Germline V lookup: CDR1 SGHKS, CDR2 YYEKEE (reference sequence). The CDR3 coding sequence is TGTGCCAGCAGCTTGAGCGGATCTGGGGCCAACGTCCTGACTTTC. It translates to CASSLSGSGANVLTF.

This clone was recorded once. This chain joins TRBV18 and TRBJ1-2; D possibly corresponds to TRBD1 (5 bases). Germline CDR1 reads KGHSH; CDR2 reads LQKENI. Trimming shortened V by 5 bases and J by 2 bases, and 15 bases separated the two germline ends. The CDR3 contains 15 residues. The chain's CDR3 is CASSATRGANYGYTF. The CDR3 DNA is TGTGCCAGCTCAGCTACAAGGGGCGCCAACTATGGCTACACCTTC.

The chain is built from TRBV19 and TRBJ2-7, with D unclear. The CDR3 covers 16 residues. CDR1 is LNHDA, CDR2 SQIVND, per germline (reference sequence). V dropped 2 bases and J dropped 6 bases, with 20 bases sitting between them. The CDR3 nucleotides read TGTGCCAGTAGTATAACGCCCTCAACAGACCTCTCCGAGCAGTACTTC. Its translation: CASSITPSTDLSEQYF.

V is TRBV2 and J is TRBJ2-1, with 8 bases identical to TRBD2. V dropped 1 base and J dropped 7; count of bases not matched to a gene: 6. Looked up from germline, CDR1 is SNHLY and CDR2 is FYNNEI. The CDR3 has 15 amino acids. This CDR3 is CASSEVRGARNEQFF. For the CDR3, the DNA is TGTGCCAGCAGTGAAGTGCGGGGGGCACGGAATGAGCAGTTCTTC. Together with reference TRBV2 and TRBJ2-1, the CDR3 gives the full variable domain: EPEVTQTPSHQVTQMGQEVILRCVPISNHLYFYWYRQILGQKVEFLVSFYNNEISEKSEIFDDQFSVERPDGSNFTLKIRSTKLEDSAMYFCASSEVRGARNEQFFGPGTRLTVL.

The genes are TRBV5-6 and TRBJ1-2; D remains ambiguous. CDR1 is SGHDT and CDR2 is YYEEEE in the germline V gene. V lost 4 bases to trimming and J lost 8 bases, with 9 bases between them. This CDR3 is built from 11 residues. CDR3 DNA: TGTGCCAGCAGCATCGATCAGGGCTACACCTTC. This codes for CASSIDQGYTF.

This chain links TRBV19 with TRBJ2-7; 9 bases agree with TRBD1. V shed 4 bases and J 2 bases; nucleotides not matched to a gene: 6. The CDR3 totals 15 residues. Germline V gene lookup returns CDR1 LNHDA and CDR2 SQIVND (reference sequence). DNA for the CDR3: TGTGCCAGTAGTACGGCCGGGACAGGGACCTACGAGCAGTACTTC. This translates into CASSTAGTGTYEQYF.

The rearrangement uses TRBV5-1 and TRBJ1-1, with D perhaps matching TRBD1 (5 bases). This CDR3 is 16 amino acids long. The germline CDR1 and CDR2 sequences are SGHRS and YFSETQ. The V gene lost 4 bases and the J gene lost 0 bases, with 16 bases spanning the gap. The CDR3 coding sequence is TGCGCCAGCAGCCCTACCCCGGGGCAGATGAACACTGAAGCTTTCTTT. The encoded protein is CASSPTPGQMNTEAFF.

This clone was seen only once. The rearrangement uses TRBV5-5 and TRBJ2-1, with 8 bases lining up with TRBD1. CDR3 length equals 16 residues. V shed 2 bases and J 5 bases; nucleotides not matched to a gene: 9. Germline lookup yields CDR1 SGHKS and CDR2 YYEKEE (reference sequence). The CDR3 region has the DNA TGTGCCAGCAGCTTTTCCCGAGACAGGGGCCACAATGAGCAGTTCTTC. Protein: CASSFSRDRGHNEQFF. Full variable domain (outside the CDR3, taken from reference TRBV5-5 and TRBJ2-1): DAGVTQSPTHLIKTRGQQVTLRCSPISGHKSVSWYQQVLGQGPQFIFQYYEKEERGRGNFPDRFSARQFPNYSSELNVNALLLGDSALYLCASSFSRDRGHNEQFFGPGTRLTVL.